Each of the 30 T cell receptor beta chains below was sequenced from the same sample in a study of T cell changes during pregnancy in multiple sclerosis. The assay was immunoSEQ multiplex PCR, and TCRdb's table has in-frame clones only and misses some. Of fewer than 85,000 clones listed, over 90% are singletons. The sequencing used peripheral blood, collected in the second trimester of pregnancy. The receptors originated from a female donor with multiple sclerosis, enrolled in a pregnancy study.

The V and J genes are TRBV11-3 and TRBJ2-1; possible D gene TRBD2, 5 bases. The V end was cut by 5 bases, the J end by 6 bases, with 23 bases between. The CDR3 extends over 17 amino acids. Germline V CDR1 and CDR2: SGHNT, YENEEA. The CDR3 region is CASSPFSSGFGINEQFF. DNA of the CDR3: TGTGCCAGCAGCCCATTTAGTTCGGGCTTCGGGATCAATGAGCAGTTCTTC.

This sequence joins TRBV4-1 and TRBJ2-7; the D is unclear. The CDR3 consists of 16 residues. Between the trimmed V and J ends, which lost 0 bases and 12 bases, there was a span of 24 bases. From germline, CDR1 is MGHRA and CDR2 YSYEKL. CDR3 in amino acids: CASSQEAFGVTLPPYF. The CDR3 DNA reads as TGCGCCAGCAGCCAAGAAGCATTCGGAGTTACCCTCCCTCCGTACTTC.

The CDR3 DNA reads TGTGCCAGCAGTCCCAGCCCGACAGGGTACAATGAGCAGTTCTTC. The encoded protein is CASSPSPTGYNEQFF. The rearrangement uses TRBV27 and TRBJ2-1; 7 nucleotides line up with TRBD1. Germline V gene sequence: CDR1 MNHEY, CDR2 SMNVEV (reference sequence). CDR3 length: 15 amino acids. The junction had 8 bases not matched to a gene; V was cut back by 5 bases and J by 4 bases.

V usage is TRBV2 and J usage is TRBJ1-1; TRBD1 is a possible D gene (5 bases). V was trimmed by 7 bases and J by 0 bases, leaving 12 bases between them. Germline V gene lookup returns CDR1 SNHLY and CDR2 FYNNEI. The CDR3 covers 14 residues. CDR3 residues: CASNLKGVNTEAFF. CDR3 sequence (DNA): TGTGCCAGCAACTTAAAAGGGGTGAACACTGAAGCTTTCTTT.

The V and J genes are TRBV27 and TRBJ1-1; D is possibly TRBD1 (6 bases). The CDR3 runs to 13 residues. The V end lost 5 bases, the J end lost 2 bases, and 9 bases lay between the germline ends. Germline-derived CDR1 and CDR2 are MNHEY and SMNVEV (reference sequence). CDR3 sequence: CASSGQSNTEAFF. CDR3 sequence (DNA): TGTGCCAGCAGTGGACAGTCCAACACTGAAGCTTTCTTT.

J is TRBJ2-1 and V is TRBV19; D possibly corresponds to TRBD2 (5 bases). The V gene lost 3 bases and the J gene lost 9 bases, with 18 bases spanning the gap. The CDR3 extends over 15 amino acids. The V gene's germline CDR1 is LNHDA and CDR2 SQIVND (reference sequence). The DNA of the CDR3 is TGTGCCAGTAGTATTAGTGGGAGTCAATATGGTGAGCAGTTCTTC. This gives the protein CASSISGSQYGEQFF.

This rearrangement joins TRBV30 to TRBJ2-2; 14 bases are shared with TRBD2. The CDR3 consists of 17 residues. The trim removed 5 bases at V and 6 bases at J, leaving 11 bases unmatched. Germline V gives CDR1 GTSNPN, CDR2 SVGIG (reference sequence). CDR3 nucleotide sequence: TGTGCCTGGGAGTTCCCAGGACTAGCGGGAGGTCCCGGGGAGCTGTTTTTT. Translating it yields CAWEFPGLAGGPGELFF. Supplemented by reference TRBV30 and TRBJ2-2, the full variable domain reads SQTIHQWPATLVQPVGSPLSLECTVEGTSNPNLYWYRQAAGRGLQLLFYSVGIGQISSEVPQNLSASRPQDRQFILSSKKLLLSDSGFYLCAWEFPGLAGGPGELFFGEGSRLTVL.

The chain uses TRBV5-1 and TRBJ2-1; the match to TRBD2 covers 9 bases. After removal of 4 bases from V and 2 bases from J, the junction contained 16 bases not matched to a gene. The CDR3 is 19 residues long. Germline values: CDR1 SGHRS, CDR2 YFSETQ. The CDR3 DNA follows: TGCGCCAGCAGCCCCTTGGTGGCGGGAGGGCCGTTTCCCTACAATGAGCAGTTCTTC. It translates to CASSPLVAGGPFPYNEQFF.

In its sample, this clone was seen once. The V gene is TRBV10-3, the J gene TRBJ2-3; 11 bases agree with TRBD1. Unmatched junction bases numbered 5, after V lost 6 bases and J lost 6 bases. Germline V lookup: CDR1 ENHRY, CDR2 SYGVKD. The CDR3 covers 14 residues. The DNA for the CDR3 is TGTGCCATCAGCCCGGGACAGGGGGAGGATACGCAGTATTTT. This translates into CAISPGQGEDTQYF.

The V and J genes are TRBV29-1 and TRBJ2-3; D might be TRBD2 (6 bases). Trimming stripped 6 bases from V and 2 bases from J, with 15 bases between. Germline assignment: CDR1 SQVTM and CDR2 ANQGSEA. The CDR3 spans 14 residues. For the CDR3, the DNA is TGCAGCGTCCAAGGAGGGGTAGCCACAGATACGCAGTATTTT. Amino acids: CSVQGGVATDTQYF.

The chain employs TRBV5-1 and TRBJ1-1; 8 nucleotides match TRBD1. J lost 10 bases, V lost 4 bases, and 12 bases had no gene match. Per the germline V gene, CDR1 is SGHRS and CDR2 is YFSETQ. CDR3 length: 14 residues. The CDR3 bases are TGCGCCAGCAGCCGCCTCCAGGGGGCGAGTGGAGCTTTCTTT. Translated, it gives CASSRLQGASGAFF. Full variable domain (rest looked up from reference TRBV5-1 and TRBJ1-1): KAGVTQTPRYLIKTRGQQVTLSCSPISGHRSVSWYQQTPGQGLQFLFEYFSETQRNKGNFPGRFSGRQFSNSRSEMNVSTLELGDSALYLCASSRLQGASGAFFGQGTRLTVV.

This sequence joins TRBV5-6 and TRBJ1-3; D unclear. This CDR3 has 16 amino acids. Germline V gene data show CDR1 as SGHDT and CDR2 as YYEEEE. V was pared by 1 base and J by 2 bases, with 13 bases between. The CDR3 sequence: CASSLWQVGTGNTIYF. CDR3 nucleotide sequence: TGTGCCAGCAGCTTGTGGCAGGTCGGAACTGGAAACACCATATATTTT.

The chain has TRBV28 and TRBJ1-2; D gene uncertain. The CDR3 extends over 12 amino acids. V was clipped by 3 bases and J by 2 bases, with 4 bases between them. Germline CDR1 is MDHEN and CDR2 is SYDVKM. DNA of the CDR3: TGTGCCAGCAGTTTGCTAAACTATGGCTACACCTTC. This translates into CASSLLNYGYTF.

V is TRBV5-1 and J is TRBJ2-7; D might be TRBD2 (6 bases). V lost 0 bases and J 5 bases, leaving 12 bases between the germline ends. Germline CDR1 and CDR2: SGHRS and YFSETQ. The CDR3 extends over 14 amino acids. The CDR3 nucleotides are TGCGCCAGCAGCTTGGTAGACGGGAGCGACGAGCAGTACTTC. Its translation is CASSLVDGSDEQYF.

This sequence joins TRBV19 and TRBJ2-7, with D perhaps matching TRBD1 (5 bases). Looked up from germline, CDR1 is LNHDA and CDR2 is SQIVND (reference sequence). Trimming pared 1 base from V and 1 base from J, leaving 8 bases between. The CDR3 is made up of 14 amino acids. This CDR3 is CASSIGGSSYEQYF. The CDR3 nucleotides are TGTGCCAGTAGTATAGGGGGCAGTTCCTACGAGCAGTACTTC.

The rearrangement joins TRBV25-1 to TRBJ2-7; weak D call: TRBD2 (6 bases). V shed 4 bases and J shed 6 bases, with 10 bases lying between them. This CDR3 has 12 residues. Germline CDR1 is MGHDK and CDR2 is SYGVNS. Here the CDR3 DNA reads TGTGCCAGCAGTGGTATAGCGGCCGAGCAGTACTTC. Its translation: CASSGIAAEQYF.

The chain joins TRBV4-2 to TRBJ2-7; a weak D match, TRBD2 (5 bases). The V end lost 1 base, the J end lost 7 bases, and 14 bases lay between the germline ends. This CDR3 is built from 14 residues. The germline V gene has CDR1 LGHNA and CDR2 YNFKEQ. CDR3 loop: CASSQVITSQEQYF. The CDR3, as DNA: TGTGCCAGCAGCCAAGTAATCACTAGTCAGGAGCAGTACTTC.

J is TRBJ2-5 and V is TRBV7-8; 12 bases fit TRBD2. CDR1 SGHVS and CDR2 FQNEAQ come from the germline V gene. The ends lost 5 bases at V and 5 bases at J; junction bases unmatched: 9. The CDR3 runs to 16 residues. CDR3 loop: CASSTSSGRARETQYF. The DNA for the CDR3 is TGTGCCAGCAGCACTTCTAGCGGGAGGGCCCGGGAGACCCAGTACTTC.

Concerning this clone: Other nucleotide sequences from this sample produce the same CDR3. The chain combines TRBV5-1 with TRBJ2-1, with 9 positions matching TRBD1. This CDR3 spans 16 amino acids. Germline trimming cut 0 bases from V and 1 base from J; bases unmatched to any gene: 2. Germline V gene sequence: CDR1 SGHRS, CDR2 YFSETQ. DNA for the CDR3: TGCGCCAGCAGCTTGGGAGACAGGGGGTCCTACAATGAGCAGTTCTTC. Protein sequence: CASSLGDRGSYNEQFF.

The V gene is TRBV19, the J gene TRBJ2-1; 12 bases line up with TRBD2. V shed 8 bases and J 9 bases; nucleotides not matched to a gene: 8. Germline assignment: CDR1 LNHDA and CDR2 SQIVND (reference sequence). The CDR3 is 14 amino acids. CDR3 region: CASGGLAGNPEQFF. The CDR3 coding sequence is TGTGCCAGTGGAGGACTAGCGGGGAATCCTGAGCAGTTCTTC.

The chain has TRBV2 and TRBJ1-5; 10 nucleotides match TRBD1. This CDR3 is 15 amino acids long. With V trimmed by 6 bases and J by 7 bases, 9 bases remained unmatched. Germline V gene data show CDR1 as SNHLY and CDR2 as FYNNEI. In nucleotides, the CDR3 is TGTGCCAGCAGAGAGACAGGGGGCGCGGGGCAGCCCCAGCATTTT. Its translation is CASRETGGAGQPQHF. Full variable domain (missing parts from reference TRBV2 and TRBJ1-5): EPEVTQTPSHQVTQMGQEVILRCVPISNHLYFYWYRQILGQKVEFLVSFYNNEISEKSEIFDDQFSVERPDGSNFTLKIRSTKLEDSAMYFCASRETGGAGQPQHFGDGTRLSIL.

The chain couples TRBV10-3 to TRBJ1-1; D possibly corresponds to TRBD1 (5 bases). Germline-derived CDR1 and CDR2 are ENHRY and SYGVKD. This CDR3 has 13 residues. Deletions cut 5 bases from V and 3 bases from J, with 10 bases between. CDR3 residues: CAISQGVHTEAFF. DNA of the CDR3: TGTGCCATCAGTCAAGGGGTCCACACTGAAGCTTTCTTT.

The V call is TRBV5-1, the J call TRBJ2-7, with D tentatively TRBD1 (6 bases). CDR1 SGHRS and CDR2 YFSETQ come from the germline V gene. Between the trimmed V and J ends, which lost 7 bases and 5 bases, there was a span of 19 bases. CDR3 length: 14 residues. The CDR3 loop reads CASAGTSGVDEQYF. The DNA of the CDR3 is TGCGCCAGCGCCGGGACAAGTGGTGTGGACGAGCAGTACTTC.

The chain is built from TRBV7-9 and TRBJ2-1, with D maybe TRBD1 (5 bases). Trimming cost V 5 bases and J 5 bases, with 13 bases left between them. Germline V gives CDR1 SEHNR, CDR2 FQNEAQ (reference sequence). The CDR3 has 14 amino acids. The CDR3 sequence is CASSPSGRHNEQFF. The CDR3 region has the DNA TGTGCCAGCAGCCCCTCAGGGCGCCACAATGAGCAGTTCTTC.

This clone was detected only once. The J gene is TRBJ1-1, the V gene TRBV5-1; no clear D. V dropped 0 bases and J dropped 5 bases, with 11 bases sitting between them. The CDR3 length is 14 residues. The germline V gene has CDR1 SGHRS and CDR2 YFSETQ. The CDR3 region has the DNA TGCGCCAGCAGCTTGGACTTTTGGGAGACTGAAGCTTTCTTT. Amino acid sequence: CASSLDFWETEAFF.

This rearrangement joins TRBV6-6 to TRBJ2-1; 9 bases match TRBD2. The CDR3 is made up of 13 amino acids. CDR1 and CDR2 from the germline V gene are MNHNY and SVGAGI (reference sequence). J lost 2 bases, V lost 8 bases, and 1 base had no gene match. The CDR3 region has the DNA TGTGCCAGCGCGGGAGGGACCTACAATGAGCAGTTCTTC. It specifies CASAGGTYNEQFF.

This sequence joins TRBV7-6 and TRBJ2-3; D call uncertain. Germline CDR1 and CDR2: SGHVS and FNYEAQ. The CDR3 covers 12 residues. Trimming cost V 5 bases and J 4 bases, with 7 bases left between them. CDR3 DNA sequence: TGTGCCAGCAGCCTCTTTGCAGATACGCAGTATTTT. Its translation: CASSLFADTQYF.

The V call is TRBV9, the J call TRBJ2-2; tentative D call: TRBD1 (6 bases). Trimming removed 3 bases at V and 0 bases at J, with 12 bases between. In germline, CDR1 is SGDLS, CDR2 YYNGEE. The CDR3 is 16 residues long. DNA of the CDR3: TGTGCCAGCAGCGCAAGCGACAGGACGAACACCGGGGAGCTGTTTTTT. The encoded protein is CASSASDRTNTGELFF.

In DNA, the CDR3 is TGTGCCAGCAGTTACCAATTTCAGGGGGTCGATGAAAAACTGTTTTTT. Amino acids: CASSYQFQGVDEKLFF. V is TRBV6-6 and J is TRBJ1-4; 7 positions agree with TRBD1. V shed 2 bases, J shed 6 bases, and the junction held 9 bases outside the gene matches. Germline V gene data show CDR1 as MNHNY and CDR2 as SVGAGI (reference sequence). The CDR3 contains 16 residues.

The sample holds one count of this clone. This rearrangement joins TRBV6-5 to TRBJ1-1; 10 bases align to TRBD1. This CDR3 is built from 15 residues. The J segment lost 5 bases and the V segment lost 4 bases, leaving 7 bases of the junction unmatched. Germline lookup yields CDR1 MNHEY and CDR2 SVGAGI. The CDR3 bases are TGTGCCAGCAGTTCCGACAGGGGGCCGAGAACTGAAGCTTTCTTT. As protein: CASSSDRGPRTEAFF.